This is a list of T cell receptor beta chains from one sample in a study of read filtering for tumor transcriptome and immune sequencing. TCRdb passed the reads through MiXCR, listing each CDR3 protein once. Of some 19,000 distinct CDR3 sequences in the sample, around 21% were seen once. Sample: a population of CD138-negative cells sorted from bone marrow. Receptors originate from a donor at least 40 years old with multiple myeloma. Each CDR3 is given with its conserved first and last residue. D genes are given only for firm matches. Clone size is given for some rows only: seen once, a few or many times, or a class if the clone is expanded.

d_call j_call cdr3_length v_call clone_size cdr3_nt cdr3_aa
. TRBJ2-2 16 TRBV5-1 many TGCGCCAGCAGCTTGCTCCAGGCGGCGAACACCGGGGAGCTGTTTTTT CASSLLQAANTGELFF
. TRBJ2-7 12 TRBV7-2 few TGTGCCAGCAGCTTGAGGATATCCGAGCAGTACTTC CASSLRISEQYF
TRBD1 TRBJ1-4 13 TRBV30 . TGCGCCTGGGGACAGGGGGTGGCTGAAAAACTGCTTTTT CAWGQGVAEKLLF
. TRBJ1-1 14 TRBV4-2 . TGTGCCAGCAGCCAACAACAGGTGAACACCGAAGCTTCCTTT CASSQQQVNTEASF
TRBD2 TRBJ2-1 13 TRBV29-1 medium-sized TGCAGCGTCCCGGGACTAGCAAGGAATGAGCAGTTCTTC CSVPGLARNEQFF
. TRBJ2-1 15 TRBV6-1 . TGTGCCAGCAGTGAAGCAGGGTCAGCGGGTCCCATGGCGCTCTTC CASSEAGSAGPMALF
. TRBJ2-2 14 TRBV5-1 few TGCGCCAGCAGCCTAGGGCAGATCACCGGGGAGCTGTTTTTT CASSLGQITGELFF
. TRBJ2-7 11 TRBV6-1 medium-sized TGTGCCAGCAGTGAGACGGGGACTCGGTACTTC CASSETGTRYF
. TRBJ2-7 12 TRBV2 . TGTGCCAGCAGCGGGGATCAATACGAGCAGTACTTC CASSGDQYEQYF
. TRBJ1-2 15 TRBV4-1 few TGCGCCAGCAGCCAAGGTCGCGGGGCAGTGAATGGCTACACCTTC CASSQGRGAVNGYTF
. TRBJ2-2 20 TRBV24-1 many TGTGCCACCAGTGATCCAACTACCGGGACACGGCAGATCAACACCGGGGAGCTGTTTTTT CATSDPTTGTRQINTGELFF
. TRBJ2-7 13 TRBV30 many TGTGCCCGTCAAGGGGCAGACTCCTACGAGCAGTACTTC CARQGADSYEQYF
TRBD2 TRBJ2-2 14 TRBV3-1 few TGTGCCAGCAAACTAGCGGGAGCGGACGGGGAGCTGTTTTTT CASKLAGADGELFF
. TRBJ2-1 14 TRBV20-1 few TGCAGTGCCTTCGACCCGAAACATGACAATGAGCAGTTCTTC CSAFDPKHDNEQFF
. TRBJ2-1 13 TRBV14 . TGTGCCAGCAGCCAAGTCCAAGGATATGAGCAGTTCTTC CASSQVQGYEQFF
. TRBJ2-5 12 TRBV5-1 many TGCGCCAGCAGAGAAGGTGGAGAGACCCAGTACTTC CASREGGETQYF
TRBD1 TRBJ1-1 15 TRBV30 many TGTGCCTGGAGGGGACAGGGCCTATGGAACACTGAAGCTTTCTTT CAWRGQGLWNTEAFF
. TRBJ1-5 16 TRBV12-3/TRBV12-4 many TGTGCCAGCAGCCACATCCTCGGTCCGTTTGGTCAGCCCCAGCATTTT CASSHILGPFGQPQHF
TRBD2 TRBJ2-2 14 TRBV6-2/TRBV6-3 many TGTGCCAGCATGTGGCTAGCGGGAGCCGGGGAGCTGTTTTTT CASMWLAGAGELFF
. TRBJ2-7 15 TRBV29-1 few TGCAGCGTTGAAGACATTCGGGGCAGGGAACACGAGCAGTACTTC CSVEDIRGREHEQYF
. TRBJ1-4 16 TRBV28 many TGTGCCAGCAGTCCTGCAGCCGGGGCAAAGAATGAAAAACTGTTTTTT CASSPAAGAKNEKLFF
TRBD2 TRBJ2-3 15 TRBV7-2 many TGTGCCAGCGTTAGCGGGAGGGCCGGAACAGATACGCAGTATTTT CASVSGRAGTDTQYF
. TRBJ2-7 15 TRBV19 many TGTGCCAGTAGTAAAACCGGGACACCCAACTACGAGCAGTACTTC CASSKTGTPNYEQYF
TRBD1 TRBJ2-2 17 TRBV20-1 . TGCAGTGCTAGAAGGCGACAGGGGACCCGAAAGACCGGGGAGCTGTTTTTT CSARRRQGTRKTGELFF
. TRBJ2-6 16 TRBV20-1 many TGCAGTGCTGGTAAGATTCGGACTACTGGGGCCAACGTCCTGACTTTC CSAGKIRTTGANVLTF
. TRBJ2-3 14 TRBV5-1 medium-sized TGCGCCAGCAGCCCGGGGGGCGGTTCGGATACGCAGTATTTT CASSPGGGSDTQYF
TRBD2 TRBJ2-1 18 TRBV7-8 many TGTGCCAGCAGCTTACGACTAGCGGGAGGATCCTCCTACAATGAGCAGTTCTTC CASSLRLAGGSSYNEQFF
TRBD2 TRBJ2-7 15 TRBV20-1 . TGCAGTGCCCCGCGGGGAGGGCAGCGGTCCTACGAGCAGTACTTC CSAPRGGQRSYEQYF
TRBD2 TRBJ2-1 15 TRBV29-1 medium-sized TGCAGCGTTGTGGGGGCTAGCGGGGACTACAATGAGCAGTTCTTC CSVVGASGDYNEQFF
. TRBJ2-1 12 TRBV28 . TGTGCCAGCAGTGTTTCCTACAATGAGCAGTTCTTC CASSVSYNEQFF
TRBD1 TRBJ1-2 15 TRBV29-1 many TGCAGCGTTGAAGAAGAAGGCAGGGGGAAAGGGGGCTACACCTTC CSVEEEGRGKGGYTF